This is a list of T cell receptor beta chains from one sample in a study of T-cell reconstitution after alpha-beta-depleted transplantation in children. One entry per CDR3 protein, called by TCRdb with MiXCR from the PCR reads. The sample consists of around 580,000 distinct CDR3 sequences, more than 20% of them appearing once. Sequences were derived from PBMCs, mostly from graft donor cells, sampled 360 days after TCRalphabeta/CD19-depleted stem cell transplant. These receptors all come from a boy in the first two years of life who had a stem cell transplant for acute myeloid leukemia, so the T cells may come from the graft donor. Both conserved end residues are part of each CDR3. D genes are given only for firm matches. Clone sizes are given selectively: once, few, many, or a class where the clone is expanded.

CDR3 DNA,CDR3 protein,clone size,V gene,D gene,J gene
TGCGCCAGCAGCCGGACAGCCTTTACTAACACTGAAGCTTTCTTT,CASSRTAFTNTEAFF,-,TRBV5-1,-,TRBJ1-1
TGTGCCAGCAGCTTAGGGCAGGTTCCCCGTTACGAGCAGTACTTC,CASSLGQVPRYEQYF,-,TRBV7-2,-,TRBJ2-7
TGCAGTGCTAGCACAGGGAGGGAGGACATTCAGTACTTC,CSASTGREDIQYF,many,TRBV20-1,-,TRBJ2-4
TGTGCCATCAGTGAGTCGGGAGCTCAGCCCCAGCATTTT,CAISESGAQPQHF,many,TRBV10-3,-,TRBJ1-5
TGTGCCAGCAGCCCAGACCCCCCTTCCAGGGACATTCTAGCAACGTACAATGAGCAGTTCTTC,CASSPDPPSRDILATYNEQFF,few,TRBV6-4,-,TRBJ2-1
TGCAGCGTTCTAGCGGGTGCCTACGAGCAGTACTTC,CSVLAGAYEQYF,many,TRBV29-1,TRBD2,TRBJ2-7
TGCAGTGCTAGCCGACAGGGGGGAGGTGGAGGCACTGAAGCTTTCTTT,CSASRQGGGGGTEAFF,many,TRBV20-1,TRBD1,TRBJ1-1
TGTGCCAGCAGTGTCGGTAGAAGGACAGATACGCAGTATTTT,CASSVGRRTDTQYF,-,TRBV6-1,-,TRBJ2-3
TGCAGCGTTGAAGGGTCCTCCTACGAGCAGTACTTC,CSVEGSSYEQYF,many,TRBV29-1,-,TRBJ2-7
TGCGCCAGCAGCCCAAACAGGGGGGTCAGGGATGAGCAGTTCTTC,CASSPNRGVRDEQFF,many,TRBV4-3,TRBD1,TRBJ2-1
TGCAGCTTACAGGGTATGAACACTGAAGCTTTCTTT,CSLQGMNTEAFF,many,TRBV29-1,-,TRBJ1-1
TGTGCCAGTCTCCAACAGGGAGGGTTAGGGGGCTACACCTTC,CASLQQGGLGGYTF,-,TRBV28,-,TRBJ1-2
TGTGCCAGCAGCGAGAGGTCTGGAAACACCATATATTTT,CASSERSGNTIYF,-,TRBV12-3/TRBV12-4,-,TRBJ1-3
TGCGCCAGCAGCTTGGGGGGGGACCTCCAAGAGACCCAGTACTTC,CASSLGGDLQETQYF,many,TRBV5-1,-,TRBJ2-5
TGTGCCAGCAGCGACGCGGGACAGGGGAATGAGCAGTTCTTC,CASSDAGQGNEQFF,once,TRBV13,TRBD1,TRBJ2-1
TGCAGCGTTGAGTTGCAGGCTATCAACAATGAGCAGTTCTTC,CSVELQAINNEQFF,many,TRBV29-1,-,TRBJ2-1
TGTGCCAGCAGTCTACGGGGGGCCTCCGGGGAGCTGTTTTTT,CASSLRGASGELFF,many,TRBV12-3/TRBV12-4,-,TRBJ2-2
TGTGCCAGCAGCTTGGGATGGGGAAGGGCTACCTACGAGCAGTACTTC,CASSLGWGRATYEQYF,-,TRBV5-6,-,TRBJ2-7
TGTGCCAGCAGCACCCCGGCGGGTTATGAGCAGTTCTTC,CASSTPAGYEQFF,few,TRBV7-8,-,TRBJ2-1
TGTGCCACCAGCAGAGATGGGGGGGGGTACACCGGGGAGCTGTTTTTT,CATSRDGGGYTGELFF,few,TRBV15,TRBD2,TRBJ2-2
TGTGCCAGCAGTTTAGGGGTAGCGGGGGACCAAGAGACCCAGTACTTC,CASSLGVAGDQETQYF,few,TRBV12-3/TRBV12-4,TRBD2,TRBJ2-5
TGTGCCAGCAGCTTAGCAAGTCCGAGTGAGACCCAGTACTTC,CASSLASPSETQYF,-,TRBV7-6,-,TRBJ2-5
TGCAGTGCGGGGGACCATCCTTATGGAAACATTCAGTACTTC,CSAGDHPYGNIQYF,-,TRBV20-1,-,TRBJ2-4
TGTGCCAGCAGCTTAGACGCGAACACTGAAGCTTTCTTT,CASSLDANTEAFF,-,TRBV7-6,-,TRBJ1-1
TGCAGTGCTTCGGGACTAGCGGGGGGGACACAGTTCTTC,CSASGLAGGTQFF,few,TRBV20-1,TRBD2,TRBJ2-1
TGTGCCAGCAGCCCCCTCGTAGTCAATGAGCAGTTCTTC,CASSPLVVNEQFF,-,TRBV7-2,-,TRBJ2-1
TGCGCCAGCAGGGCCGAGAAAGGACAGGGGAGCACTGAAGCTTTCTTT,CASRAEKGQGSTEAFF,-,TRBV5-1,TRBD1,TRBJ1-1
TGTGCCAGTCGACCAAACACCAAAACAGGAAACACTGAAGCTTTCTTT,CASRPNTKTGNTEAFF,-,TRBV7-9,-,TRBJ1-1
TGTGCCAGCAGCTTCCCCCCCCCGAATTCACCCCTCCACTTT,CASSFPPPNSPLHF,many,TRBV5-6,-,TRBJ1-6
TGTGCCAGCAGTCTTCGACTAGGGCAGGAAGAGACCCAGTACTTC,CASSLRLGQEETQYF,few,TRBV7-9,-,TRBJ2-5
TGTGCCAGCAGTTTTTGGACAGGGGCGCCTGTCTTGTACGAGCAGTACTTC,CASSFWTGAPVLYEQYF,many,TRBV6-5,TRBD1,TRBJ2-7
TGTGCCAGCAGTTACTCCGGGGTACCTAACTATGGCTACACCTTC,CASSYSGVPNYGYTF,-,TRBV6-5,-,TRBJ1-2
TGTGCCACCAGTAAAGCCCTCGATGAGCAGTTCTTC,CATSKALDEQFF,-,TRBV24-1,-,TRBJ2-1
TGTGCCATCAGTGAGTCGTGGGGGGGGGCGAGTGAGCAGTTCTTC,CAISESWGGASEQFF,-,TRBV10-3,-,TRBJ2-1
TGCAGTGCTAAAGGCAACAATGAGCAGTTCTTC,CSAKGNNEQFF,many,TRBV20-1,-,TRBJ2-1
TGCAGTGCTAGTGCCCTGGACAGATCGAGTTCACCCCTCCACTTT,CSASALDRSSSPLHF,many,TRBV20-1,-,TRBJ1-6
TGCAGTGCTGCGGGGGCTGAGCAGTTCTTC,CSAAGAEQFF,many,TRBV20-1,-,TRBJ2-1
TGTGCCAGCAGCCTCCTAGCGGGGGGAGATACGCAGTATTTT,CASSLLAGGDTQYF,many,TRBV5-6,TRBD2,TRBJ2-3
TGTGCCAGCAGCTTGACCCCCCCTGGGCGGGAGACCCAGTACTTC,CASSLTPPGRETQYF,few,TRBV7-6,-,TRBJ2-5
TGCAGCGTGGCGGACAGGGGGCCCGTTCACATGAATATTCAGTACTTC,CSVADRGPVHMNIQYF,few,TRBV29-1,TRBD1,TRBJ2-4
TGCGCCAGCAGCCCCCAAAATCAGGGGACCACTGAAGCTTTCTTT,CASSPQNQGTTEAFF,few,TRBV4-3,-,TRBJ1-1
TGTGCCTGGAGTGATCTGGGTGCTATCAGGAGCTCCTACGAGCAGTACTTC,CAWSDLGAIRSSYEQYF,-,TRBV30,-,TRBJ2-7
TGCAGCGTTGGACAGGGGCCGGTCTACGAGCAGTACTTC,CSVGQGPVYEQYF,-,TRBV29-1,TRBD1,TRBJ2-7
TGCAGCGTTGGTGGGGCGGCAGATACGCAGTATTTT,CSVGGAADTQYF,many,TRBV29-1,-,TRBJ2-3
TGTGCCAGCAGCCTAACAGAATCCAATCAGCCCCAGCATTTT,CASSLTESNQPQHF,-,TRBV28,-,TRBJ1-5
TGCGCCAGCAGCCCGGGACGGCCGAACACCGGGGAGCTGTTTTTT,CASSPGRPNTGELFF,-,TRBV5-1,-,TRBJ2-2
TGTGCCAGCTCGACAGGGAGGGTCACAGATACGCAGTATTTT,CASSTGRVTDTQYF,-,TRBV7-3,-,TRBJ2-3
TGCAGTGCTAACCTGGGACTAGCGGGGGATGAGCAGTTCTTC,CSANLGLAGDEQFF,few,TRBV20-1,TRBD2,TRBJ2-1
TGTGCCAGCAGTGACCCGGCAGTTTCGGGCAGGAATGAGCAGTTCTTC,CASSDPAVSGRNEQFF,few,TRBV2,-,TRBJ2-1
TGTGCCACCACCCGGGACAAGTACTATGGCTACACCTTC,CATTRDKYYGYTF,few,TRBV28,-,TRBJ1-2
TGTGCTAGTGGTTTGGTACCCGGGACAGCTAACAATCAGCCCCAGCATTTT,CASGLVPGTANNQPQHF,once,TRBV12-5,TRBD1,TRBJ1-5
TGTGCCAGCGGAGTGATTGGGGTTTATACGCAGTATTTT,CASGVIGVYTQYF,-,TRBV2,-,TRBJ2-3
TGTGCCAGCAGCTGGACAGATTACTACGAGCAGTACTTC,CASSWTDYYEQYF,-,TRBV5-5,-,TRBJ2-7
TGTGCCAGCAGGCCAGGTGGCGGGCTCGGCAATGAGCAGTTCTTC,CASRPGGGLGNEQFF,-,TRBV12-3/TRBV12-4,-,TRBJ2-1
TGTGCCAGCAGCTTACTCCCGGGGCGAACCTTTAGCTCCTACAATGAGCAGTTCTTC,CASSLLPGRTFSSYNEQFF,few,TRBV11-2,-,TRBJ2-1